Listed below are T cell receptor beta chains from one sample, sequenced in a study of T cells in narcolepsy. TCRdb's copy holds only in-frame clones and misses some; the assay was immunoSEQ multiplex PCR. The repertoire includes 25,000 to 30,000 clones, around four fifths of them detected once, and more than 0.9% sits in the top ten. Source material: CD45RA- memory CD4+ T cells from PBMCs. The receptors come from a human donor with narcolepsy. The CDR3 runs from the conserved cysteine through the conserved F or W. A D gene is named only where the DNA matches it firmly. The listing skips clone size in some rows; elsewhere it reads once, few, many or a size class.

j_gene: TRBJ1-3; abundance: .; v_gene: TRBV4-2; d_gene: .; CDR3aa: CATGDGDRSGNTIYF; CDR3nt: TGTGCCACCGGAGATGGGGATCGGTCTGGAAACACCATATATTTT
j_gene: TRBJ2-2; abundance: few; v_gene: TRBV5-1; d_gene: .; CDR3aa: CASSLAVADTGELFF; CDR3nt: TGCGCCAGCAGCTTGGCCGTGGCAGACACCGGGGAGCTGTTTTTT
j_gene: TRBJ2-1; abundance: .; v_gene: TRBV5-5; d_gene: .; CDR3aa: CASSLGVRSSYNEQFF; CDR3nt: TGTGCCAGCAGCTTAGGGGTTAGGAGCTCCTACAATGAGCAGTTCTTC
j_gene: TRBJ1-2; abundance: .; v_gene: TRBV4-3; d_gene: TRBD1; CDR3aa: CASSQGSGGSNYGYTF; CDR3nt: TGCGCCAGCAGCCAAGGATCAGGGGGATCTAACTATGGCTACACCTTC
j_gene: TRBJ2-3; abundance: .; v_gene: TRBV2; d_gene: TRBD1; CDR3aa: CASSRTGGSRTDTQYF; CDR3nt: TGTGCCAGCAGCAGGACAGGGGGCAGTCGCACAGATACGCAGTATTTT
j_gene: TRBJ1-2; abundance: .; v_gene: TRBV29-1; d_gene: TRBD1; CDR3aa: CSVWTGDPYGYTF; CDR3nt: TGCAGCGTTTGGACAGGGGATCCCTATGGCTACACCTTC
j_gene: TRBJ1-3; abundance: few; v_gene: TRBV28; d_gene: .; CDR3aa: CASNPGVGNTIYF; CDR3nt: TGTGCCAGCAACCCAGGGGTTGGAAACACCATATATTTT
j_gene: TRBJ1-1; abundance: once; v_gene: TRBV6-1; d_gene: .; CDR3aa: CASKGRNIPNTEAFF; CDR3nt: TGTGCCAGCAAGGGCCGAAACATACCAAACACTGAAGCTTTCTTT
j_gene: TRBJ1-2; abundance: .; v_gene: TRBV7-9; d_gene: .; CDR3aa: CASSSTYYGYTF; CDR3nt: TGTGCCAGCAGCTCTACCTACTATGGCTACACCTTC
j_gene: TRBJ2-1; abundance: .; v_gene: TRBV19; d_gene: .; CDR3aa: CASSIGGGAPPQQFF; CDR3nt: TGTGCCAGTAGTATAGGCGGTGGAGCACCTCCACAGCAGTTCTTC
j_gene: TRBJ2-7; abundance: .; v_gene: TRBV7-8; d_gene: .; CDR3aa: CASSFAGTEFYEQYF; CDR3nt: TGTGCCAGCAGCTTCGCCGGGACCGAGTTCTACGAGCAGTACTTC
j_gene: TRBJ2-4; abundance: .; v_gene: TRBV13; d_gene: TRBD1; CDR3aa: CASSRGQGGRNIQYF; CDR3nt: TGTGCCAGCAGCCGGGGACAGGGTGGGAGGAACATTCAGTACTTC
j_gene: TRBJ2-6; abundance: few; v_gene: TRBV19; d_gene: .; CDR3aa: CASSTAPGANVLTF; CDR3nt: TGTGCCAGTAGTACCGCCCCCGGGGCCAACGTCCTGACTTTC
j_gene: TRBJ1-2; abundance: .; v_gene: TRBV9; d_gene: .; CDR3aa: CASSVGNSYGYTF; CDR3nt: TGTGCCAGCAGCGTAGGCAACAGCTATGGCTACACCTTC
j_gene: TRBJ2-5; abundance: .; v_gene: TRBV5-6; d_gene: .; CDR3aa: CASRAIKGETQYF; CDR3nt: TGTGCCAGCAGGGCCATTAAAGGAGAGACCCAGTACTTC
j_gene: TRBJ1-4; abundance: .; v_gene: TRBV28; d_gene: .; CDR3aa: CASSLSALRINEKLFF; CDR3nt: TGTGCCAGCAGTTTATCGGCCCTCCGGATTAATGAAAAACTGTTTTTT
j_gene: TRBJ2-5; abundance: once; v_gene: TRBV2; d_gene: .; CDR3aa: CASSERTPGRVGWETQYF; CDR3nt: TGTGCCAGCAGTGAACGGACCCCCGGAAGAGTAGGATGGGAGACCCAGTACTTC
j_gene: TRBJ2-1; abundance: .; v_gene: TRBV6-1; d_gene: .; CDR3aa: CASSQTSYNEQFF; CDR3nt: TGTGCCAGCAGCCAGACTAGCTACAATGAGCAGTTCTTC
j_gene: TRBJ2-7; abundance: .; v_gene: TRBV4-3; d_gene: TRBD1; CDR3aa: CASSQGSGTGNEQYF; CDR3nt: TGCGCCAGCAGCCAAGGGTCCGGGACAGGGAACGAGCAGTACTTC
j_gene: TRBJ2-5; abundance: .; v_gene: TRBV28; d_gene: .; CDR3aa: CASSLRSGSGTQYF; CDR3nt: TGTGCCAGCAGTTTAAGGTCGGGCTCGGGGACCCAGTACTTC
j_gene: TRBJ2-1; abundance: .; v_gene: TRBV9; d_gene: .; CDR3aa: CASSVGNTINYNEQFF; CDR3nt: TGTGCCAGCAGCGTAGGTAATACTATAAACTACAATGAGCAGTTCTTC
j_gene: TRBJ2-4; abundance: .; v_gene: TRBV21-1; d_gene: .; CDR3aa: CASSKGQGKNIQYF; CDR3nt: TGTGCCAGCAGCAAAGGACAGGGGAAAAACATTCAGTACTTC
j_gene: TRBJ2-7; abundance: .; v_gene: TRBV7-2; d_gene: .; CDR3aa: CASSLGWAGVGEQYF; CDR3nt: TGTGCCAGCAGCTTAGGCTGGGCAGGGGTGGGCGAGCAGTACTTC
j_gene: TRBJ1-2; abundance: .; v_gene: TRBV7-2; d_gene: TRBD1; CDR3aa: CASSQGGRGRGNTF; CDR3nt: TGTGCCAGCAGTCAAGGGGGCAGGGGTCGTGGCAACACCTTC
j_gene: TRBJ2-1; abundance: .; v_gene: TRBV4-2; d_gene: TRBD2; CDR3aa: CASSLWSGFRGGARLARHEQFF; CDR3nt: TGTGCCAGCAGCCTGTGGTCGGGGTTTCGCGGGGGGGCCAGGTTAGCTCGGCATGAGCAGTTCTTC
j_gene: TRBJ1-2; abundance: .; v_gene: TRBV7-3; d_gene: .; CDR3aa: CASSPGQYGYTF; CDR3nt: TGTGCCAGCAGCCCCGGACAGTATGGCTACACCTTC
j_gene: TRBJ1-2; abundance: few; v_gene: TRBV4-3; d_gene: TRBD1; CDR3aa: CASSQDGTGRTF; CDR3nt: TGCGCCAGCAGCCAAGACGGGACAGGGCGCACCTTC
j_gene: TRBJ2-1; abundance: .; v_gene: TRBV5-1; d_gene: TRBD2; CDR3aa: CASSLVPGSLAGHNEQFF; CDR3nt: TGCGCCAGCAGCTTGGTCCCGGGGAGCCTAGCGGGGCACAATGAGCAGTTCTTC
j_gene: TRBJ2-2; abundance: .; v_gene: TRBV5-4; d_gene: .; CDR3aa: CASSLGGNTGELFF; CDR3nt: TGTGCCAGCAGCTTGGGTGGAAACACCGGGGAGCTGTTTTTT
j_gene: TRBJ1-2; abundance: once; v_gene: TRBV5-1; d_gene: .; CDR3aa: CASRSGPSNYGYTF; CDR3nt: TGCGCCAGCAGATCGGGACCGTCGAACTATGGCTACACCTTC
j_gene: TRBJ1-1; abundance: .; v_gene: TRBV7-8; d_gene: TRBD1; CDR3aa: CASRGGTGGVNTEAFF; CDR3nt: TGTGCCAGCAGGGGCGGGACAGGGGGCGTGAACACTGAAGCTTTCTTT
j_gene: TRBJ2-2; abundance: .; v_gene: TRBV13; d_gene: TRBD1; CDR3aa: CASTPDRANTGELFF; CDR3nt: TGTGCCAGCACCCCAGACAGGGCGAACACCGGGGAGCTGTTTTTT
j_gene: TRBJ2-7; abundance: .; v_gene: TRBV6-1; d_gene: TRBD1; CDR3aa: CASSEGWTGYEQYF; CDR3nt: TGTGCCAGCAGTGAAGGTTGGACAGGCTACGAGCAGTACTTC
j_gene: TRBJ2-3; abundance: .; v_gene: TRBV11-3; d_gene: TRBD2; CDR3aa: CASSSGLAGNLDTQYF; CDR3nt: TGTGCCAGCAGCTCGGGACTAGCGGGTAATTTAGATACGCAGTATTTT
j_gene: TRBJ1-2; abundance: .; v_gene: TRBV30; d_gene: .; CDR3aa: CAWHQGYYGYTF; CDR3nt: TGTGCCTGGCACCAGGGGTACTATGGCTACACCTTC
j_gene: TRBJ1-1; abundance: .; v_gene: TRBV7-3; d_gene: .; CDR3aa: CASSLSHNTEAFF; CDR3nt: TGTGCCAGCAGCTTAAGTCATAACACTGAAGCTTTCTTT